A single sample is the source of the 28 T cell receptor beta chains below, sequenced in a study of CD8 T cells in ankylosing spondylitis. Each CDR3 protein is one row after TCRdb ran MiXCR on the 5' RACE reads. The sample carries a few hundred thousand distinct CDR3 sequences, around 21% recorded once. Material for sequencing was blood, either unsorted or a sorted T cell fraction (not recorded which). All receptors derive from a female donor with ankylosing spondylitis or in good health (not recorded which).

This clonotype counts as medium-sized. This chain joins TRBV7-2 and TRBJ2-7, with 14 positions matching TRBD2. Germline V lookup: CDR1 SGHTA, CDR2 FQGNSA. The CDR3 runs to 16 residues. V lost 3 bases to trimming and J lost 3 bases; unmatched junction nucleotides: 4. CDR3 nucleotide sequence: TGTGCCAGCAGCTTCCAAGGACTAGCGGGAGGCTACGAGCAGTACTTC. This sequence encodes CASSFQGLAGGYEQYF.

This clonotype was detected only a few times. The chain links TRBV4-2 to TRBJ2-7; unclear D gene. The V end lost 2 bases, the J end lost 5 bases, and 7 bases lay between the germline ends. Per the germline V gene, CDR1 is LGHNA and CDR2 is YNFKEQ. The CDR3 spans 12 residues. For the CDR3, the DNA is TGTGCCAGCAGCCAAACTTACCACGAGCAGTACTTC. Encoded protein: CASSQTYHEQYF.

This clonotype was recorded only once. V and J are TRBV9 and TRBJ1-1, with a weak D call TRBD1 (5 bases). Trimming took off 0 bases at V and 4 bases at J, with 7 bases between the two ends. The CDR3 is 13 amino acids. The germline CDR1 and CDR2 sequences are SGDLS and YYNGEE. The CDR3 here is CASSVAGLTEAFF. CDR3 nucleotides: TGTGCCAGCAGCGTAGCAGGGCTCACTGAAGCTTTCTTT.

The chain joins TRBV7-8 to TRBJ2-7, with D maybe TRBD2 (5 bases). V shed 5 bases and J shed 3 bases, with 11 bases lying between them. Looked up from germline, CDR1 is SGHVS and CDR2 is FQNEAQ. The CDR3 loop spans 13 amino acids. The CDR3 sequence is CASSRGSYYEQYF. In DNA, the CDR3 is TGTGCCAGCAGCCGTGGGAGCTACTACGAGCAGTACTTC.

This clonotype has ten or more counts. This chain connects TRBV20-1 to TRBJ2-1; 11 nucleotides align to TRBD2. The CDR3 runs to 17 residues. In germline, CDR1 is DFQATT, CDR2 SNEGSKA (reference sequence). V gave up 1 base and J gave up 7 bases; unmatched junction bases: 12. CDR3 amino acids: CSARAARGTSGLNEQFF. The CDR3 DNA reads as TGCAGTGCTAGAGCCGCGAGGGGGACTAGCGGTCTTAATGAGCAGTTCTTC.

This clonotype turned up a few times. The junction departs from the called germline gene at one end, perhaps through a read error. The gene calls are TRBV18 and TRBJ2-2, with TRBD1 matching 8 bases. Germline CDR1 is KGHSH and CDR2 is LQKENI. This CDR3 comprises 15 residues. CDR3 in DNA: TGTGCCAGATCACACGGACAGGGTTCCACCGGGGAGCTGTTTTTT. Translated, it gives CARSHGQGSTGELFF.

This clonotype appeared a few times. An end of the junction does not agree with germline; a read error may underlie this. CDR3 in DNA: TGTGCCAGCAGCCGGAGCCTGGTAACAGCTACGCAGTATTTT. Amino acids: CASSRSLVTATQYF. This chain links TRBV28 with TRBJ2-3; D is ambiguous. The germline CDR1 and CDR2 sequences are MDHEN and SYDVKM. CDR3 length: 14 amino acids.

The V and J genes are TRBV29-1 and TRBJ2-5; D is undetermined. The length of the CDR3 is 12 residues. The V end was cut by 0 bases, the J end by 7 bases, with 9 bases between. Germline loops: CDR1 SQVTM, CDR2 ANQGSEA. CDR3 amino acids: CSVEESPVTQYF. CDR3 DNA sequence: TGCAGCGTTGAAGAATCGCCGGTGACCCAGTACTTC.

Only a few counts were recorded for this clonotype. The V and J genes are TRBV4-3 and TRBJ1-6; D gene ambiguous. Per germline, CDR1 LGHNA and CDR2 YSLEER. The CDR3 totals 12 residues. V was clipped by 5 bases and J by 7 bases, with 6 bases between them. The CDR3 loop reads CASSARNSPLHF. CDR3 DNA: TGCGCCAGCAGCGCCAGGAATTCACCCCTCCACTTT.

In this sample, this clonotype turned up a few times. The V call is TRBV4-3, the J call TRBJ1-2; no clear D. Trimming took off 1 base at V and 6 bases at J, with 6 bases between the two ends. Germline V gene data show CDR1 as LGHNA and CDR2 as YSLEER. The CDR3 consists of 12 residues. The CDR3 spells CASSQADHGYTF. DNA for the CDR3: TGCGCCAGCAGCCAAGCGGATCATGGCTACACCTTC.

This clonotype was counted ten times or more. DNA for the CDR3: TGTGCCAGCAGCAAAGAGGATACGCAGTATTTT. Translation gives CASSKEDTQYF. V and J are TRBV6-5 and TRBJ2-3, with D unresolved. The germline V gene has CDR1 MNHEY and CDR2 SVGAGI. The CDR3 is 11 amino acids. Trimming stripped 6 bases from V and 6 bases from J, with 7 bases between.

In DNA, the CDR3 is TGCGCCAGCAGCTCCCGGAGAGATACGCAGTATTTT. Translated: CASSSRRDTQYF. The rearrangement links TRBV5-1 to TRBJ2-3; unclear D gene. The CDR3 loop spans 12 amino acids. V was clipped by 3 bases and J by 5 bases, with 7 bases between them. The germline V gene has CDR1 SGHRS and CDR2 YFSETQ.

The V and J genes are TRBV30 and TRBJ2-7; the D is unclear. V gave up 5 bases and J gave up 2 bases, with 7 bases separating them. This CDR3 has 11 amino acids. Germline V gene data show CDR1 as GTSNPN and CDR2 as SVGIG (reference sequence). CDR3 residues: CAWGSTYEQYF. The CDR3 DNA reads as TGTGCCTGGGGATCAACCTACGAGCAGTACTTC.

The rearrangement links TRBV20-1 to TRBJ2-3; TRBD1 or TRBD2 may be the D gene (5 bases each). From germline, CDR1 is DFQATT and CDR2 SNEGSKA (reference sequence). The length of the CDR3 is 15 residues. Trimming removed 7 bases from V and 2 bases from J, with 19 bases in between. This CDR3 reads CSVNPGTEHTDTQYF. CDR3 in DNA: TGCAGTGTGAATCCCGGGACGGAACACACAGATACGCAGTATTTT.

This clonotype was seen a handful of times. The chain uses TRBV7-9 and TRBJ2-3, with a tentative D call TRBD1 (5 bases). CDR3 length: 17 amino acids. The V and J ends lost 5 bases and 3 bases respectively, with 21 bases between them. Germline assignment: CDR1 SEHNR and CDR2 FQNEAQ (reference sequence). Here the CDR3 reads CASSKGRTGPLTDTQYF. The CDR3 DNA is TGTGCCAGCAGCAAAGGAAGAACAGGTCCGTTGACAGATACGCAGTATTTT.

In its sample, this clonotype was seen many times. The chain combines TRBV5-1 with TRBJ1-1; 7 bases fit TRBD1. This CDR3 is built from 13 residues. J gave up 8 bases and V 6 bases, and 10 bases lay outside the gene matches. Germline assignment: CDR1 SGHRS and CDR2 YFSETQ. In DNA, the CDR3 is TGCGCCAGCACTCGGGACAGCCTCAGAGAAGCTTTCTTT. Its protein is CASTRDSLREAFF. Supplemented by reference TRBV5-1 and TRBJ1-1, the full variable domain reads KAGVTQTPRYLIKTRGQQVTLSCSPISGHRSVSWYQQTPGQGLQFLFEYFSETQRNKGNFPGRFSGRQFSNSRSEMNVSTLELGDSALYLCASTRDSLREAFFGQGTRLTVV.

This clonotype was observed a handful of times. The chain is built from TRBV3-1 and TRBJ2-1; 9 bases agree with TRBD2. Trimming removed 1 base from V and 0 bases from J; junction bases left unmatched: 7. The CDR3 loop spans 18 amino acids. The germline V gene encodes CDR1 LGHDT and CDR2 YNNKEL (reference sequence). CDR3 nucleotides: TGTGCCAGCAGCCAAGCCTGGACTAGCGCGAGCTCCTACAATGAGCAGTTCTTC. Translating it yields CASSQAWTSASSYNEQFF.

This clonotype was seen only a few times. This sequence joins TRBV6-2 or TRBV6-3 and TRBJ2-1, with 7 nucleotides matching TRBD2. Trimming at V came to 5 bases and at J to 10 bases, leaving 11 bases not matched to a gene. CDR1 MNHEY and CDR2 SVGEGT come from the germline V gene. The CDR3 is 14 residues long. CDR3 residues: CASSLGLAAREQFF. CDR3 in DNA: TGTGCCAGCAGTCTGGGGCTAGCGGCCAGAGAGCAGTTCTTC.

This clonotype was seen many times. The chain carries TRBV7-2 and TRBJ1-1, with a tentative D call TRBD1 (6 bases). Deletions cut 5 bases from V and 10 bases from J, with 11 bases between. The CDR3 spans 11 residues. Looked up from germline, CDR1 is SGHTA and CDR2 is FQGNSA. CDR3 nucleotide sequence: TGTGCCAGCAGCGGGAGGGGGGCAGCTTTCTTT. Its translation is CASSGRGAAFF.

Turning to this clonotype: An end of the junction differs from the germline gene, which may be a read error. This sequence joins TRBV19 and TRBJ2-3, with a weak D call TRBD1 (5 bases). This CDR3 contains 15 residues. In germline, CDR1 is LNHDA, CDR2 SQIVND (reference sequence). CDR3 bases: TGTGCCAGTAGTAATCTGGGGCCATCCACAGATACGCGGTATTTT. It yields the protein CASSNLGPSTDTRYF. Using reference TRBV19 and TRBJ2-3 for the parts outside the CDR3, the full variable domain is DGGITQSPKYLFRKEGQNVTLSCEQNLNHDAMYWYRQDPGQGLRLIYYSQIVNDFQKGDIAEGYSVSREKKESFPLTVTSAQKNPTAFYLCASSNLGPSTDTRYFGPGTRLTVL.

The sample holds a few counts of this clonotype. The rearrangement uses TRBV3-1 and TRBJ1-1; 8 bases align to TRBD1. The CDR3 consists of 15 residues. CDR1 LGHDT and CDR2 YNNKEL come from the germline V gene (reference sequence). With V trimmed by 3 bases and J by 0 bases, 3 bases remained unmatched. The CDR3 region has the DNA TGTGCCAGCAGCCAGAAGGGACAGGTGAACACTGAAGCTTTCTTT. Its protein product is CASSQKGQVNTEAFF.

This chain links TRBV20-1 with TRBJ2-3, with D unresolved. Trimming shortened V by 4 bases and J by 4 bases, and 12 bases separated the two germline ends. Looked up from germline, CDR1 is DFQATT and CDR2 is SNEGSKA (reference sequence). The CDR3 is made up of 13 amino acids. The CDR3 nucleotides read TGCAGTGCTACCCCCTCCAACGCAGATACGCAGTATTTT. Residues: CSATPSNADTQYF.

The J gene is TRBJ1-1, the V gene TRBV4-1, with D perhaps TRBD1 (5 bases). The V end lost 2 bases, the J end lost 2 bases, and 9 bases lay between the germline ends. Germline CDR1 MGHRA, CDR2 YSYEKL. CDR3 length: 14 amino acids. As DNA, the CDR3 is TGCGCCAGCAGCCAACCTACAGGTAACACTGAAGCTTTCTTT. It specifies CASSQPTGNTEAFF.

This clonotype was picked up a small number of times. The chain couples TRBV18 to TRBJ1-5; TRBD1 agrees at 7 bases. V trimming: 7 bases; J trimming: 4 bases; junction bases outside the gene matches: 10. The CDR3 loop spans 15 amino acids. CDR1 and CDR2 from the germline V gene are KGHSH and LQKENI. This chain's CDR3 is CASLRDSGSNQPQHF. CDR3 sequence (DNA): TGTGCCAGCTTACGGGACAGCGGGAGTAATCAGCCCCAGCATTTT.

This clonotype occurred a few times. The chain is built from TRBV6-5 and TRBJ2-3, with TRBD1 as a possible D gene (6 bases). V dropped 6 bases and J dropped 4 bases, with 20 bases sitting between them. The CDR3 sequence is 16 residues long. In germline, CDR1 is MNHEY, CDR2 SVGAGI. CDR3 sequence reads: CASRYGGGMEPDTQYF. The CDR3 nucleotides read TGTGCCAGCAGATATGGGGGCGGAATGGAGCCAGATACGCAGTATTTT.

There are a few counts of this clonotype. The chain uses TRBV7-6 and TRBJ2-2; D might be TRBD2 (6 bases). Germline V CDR1 and CDR2: SGHVS, FNYEAQ. This CDR3 region has 15 residues. Trimming cost V 4 bases and J 1 base, with 10 bases left between them. DNA for the CDR3: TGTGCCAGCAGCTCGACTAGTGGGAACACCGGGGAGCTGTTTTTT. Its protein product is CASSSTSGNTGELFF.

V and J are TRBV25-1 and TRBJ2-3, with 7 bases identical to TRBD2. Germline V CDR1 and CDR2: MGHDK, SYGVNS. The CDR3 has 16 amino acids. After removal of 5 bases from V and 2 bases from J, the junction contained 10 bases not matched to a gene. The CDR3 is CASSLWLAVDTDTQYF. The CDR3 nucleotides are TGTGCCAGCAGTCTCTGGCTAGCGGTGGACACAGATACGCAGTATTTT.

This clonotype was seen more than once but under ten times. The chain links TRBV12-5 to TRBJ1-2; D gene ambiguous. CDR3 size: 12 residues. Trimming took off 2 bases at V and 8 bases at J, with 9 bases between the two ends. CDR1 is LGHNT, CDR2 FRNRAP, per germline. For the CDR3, the DNA is TGTGCTAGTGGTTTGAGGGATGTGGGCTACACCTTC. Protein: CASGLRDVGYTF.